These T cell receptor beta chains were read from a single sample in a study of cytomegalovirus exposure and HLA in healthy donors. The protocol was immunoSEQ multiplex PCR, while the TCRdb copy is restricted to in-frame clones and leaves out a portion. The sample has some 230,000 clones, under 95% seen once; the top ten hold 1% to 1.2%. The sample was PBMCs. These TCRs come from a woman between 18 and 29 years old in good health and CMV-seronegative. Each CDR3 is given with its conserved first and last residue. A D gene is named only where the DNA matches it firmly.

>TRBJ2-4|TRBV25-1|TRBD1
CASSEWGQGAGAKNIQYF
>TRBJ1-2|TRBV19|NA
CASSMDSYYGYTF
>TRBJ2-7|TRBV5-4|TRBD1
CASSLEPGQATYEQYF
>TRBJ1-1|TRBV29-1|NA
CSVDGAGEMNTEAFF
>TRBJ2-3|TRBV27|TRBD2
CASSLSGLAGYTDTQYF
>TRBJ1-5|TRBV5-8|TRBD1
CASSLGDRVHQPQHF
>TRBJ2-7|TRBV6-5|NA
CASSYSGGSSYEQYF
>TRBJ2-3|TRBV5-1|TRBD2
CASSLETSGRALDTQYF
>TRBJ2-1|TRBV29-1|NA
CSYQGRVSEQFF
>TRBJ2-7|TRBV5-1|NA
CASSEGVYEQYF
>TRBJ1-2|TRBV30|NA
CAWSVRVGDGYTF
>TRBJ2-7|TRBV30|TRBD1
CAWDRVAEQYF
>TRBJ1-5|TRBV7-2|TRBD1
CASSAQTGGHQPQHF
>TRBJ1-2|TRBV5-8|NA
CASKIAGRSNGGYTF
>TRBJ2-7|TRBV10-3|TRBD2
CAISESASGSYEQYF
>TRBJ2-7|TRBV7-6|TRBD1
CASSPQAGQGYEQYF
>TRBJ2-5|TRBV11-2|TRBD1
CASSTHPPAGTGVETQYF
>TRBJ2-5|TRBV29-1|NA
CSAPESGRETQYF
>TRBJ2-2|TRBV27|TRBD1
CASSPPNRGTGELFF
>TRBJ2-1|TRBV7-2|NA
CASSLEGNEQFF
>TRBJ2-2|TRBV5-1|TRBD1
CASSFDRGKGTGELFF
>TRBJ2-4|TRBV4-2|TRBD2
CASSLWVAGPKGIQYF
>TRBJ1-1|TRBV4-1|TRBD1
CASSQGGQGAGVEAFF
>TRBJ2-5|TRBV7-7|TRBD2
CASSLLAGETQYF
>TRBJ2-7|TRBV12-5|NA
CASGGPYEQYF
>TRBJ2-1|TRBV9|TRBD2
CASSVELAGGRGDNEQFF
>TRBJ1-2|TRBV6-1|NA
CASSETWAGGSDGYTF
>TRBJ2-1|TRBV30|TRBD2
CAWTSGRYNEQFF
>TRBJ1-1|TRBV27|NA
CASSHGSAEAFF
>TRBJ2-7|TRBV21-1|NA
CASSKEPCGSGEQYF
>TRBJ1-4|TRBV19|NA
CASSIHLGLRRDQKLFF
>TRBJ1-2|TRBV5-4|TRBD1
CASSSGGEPGGYTF
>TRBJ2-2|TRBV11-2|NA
CASSLLERVNTGELFF
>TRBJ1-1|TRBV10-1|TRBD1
CASSRLGGVNTEAFF